This T cell receptor (beta chain) emerged from a study of shared clonotypes between healthy human individuals. Overall study results and limits: Enrolling few donors narrowed the genetic and exposure-history diversity that was represented.

The material for each subset, its genomic DNA, was split evenly across several immunoSEQ plates. TCRdb keeps only in-frame clones here, not all; method: immunoSEQ multiplex PCR. The sample lists roughly 1.5 million clones; 95% to 99% were seen once. The CDR3 contains 13 residues. Germline V gene sequence: CDR1 SGHAT, CDR2 FQNNGV. V shed 6 bases and J 3 bases; nucleotides not matched to a gene: 5. A remark on this clone: Its antigen is not known.

The sequence was obtained from a man aged 30 to 39 in good health. What was sequenced was naive CD4+ T cells sorted from blood. The sample's subset: CD45RA+ positively selected. The chain links TRBV11-2 to TRBJ2-7; 7 nucleotides align to TRBD1. The CDR3 bases are TGTGCCAGCAGGGACAGGTCTAACTACGAGCAGTACTTC. This gives the protein CASRDRSNYEQYF.